The 18 T cell receptor beta chains below all came from one sample that was sequenced in a study of cytomegalovirus exposure and HLA in healthy donors. Sequenced by immunoSEQ multiplex PCR; TCRdb stores in-frame clones only, minus some. This repertoire shows 200,000 or so clones, roughly 88% found once; its top ten account for about an eighth. The material sequenced was PBMCs. Receptors originate from a woman in her 30s in good health and CMV-seropositive.

The chain employs TRBV6-5 and TRBJ2-7; the match to TRBD1 covers 7 bases. V shed 2 bases and J 12 bases; nucleotides not matched to a gene: 10. This CDR3 is built from 13 residues. Per germline, CDR1 MNHEY and CDR2 SVGAGI. CDR3 DNA sequence: TGTGCCAGCAGTTACGACAGTCGACAGGGAAGGTACTTC. It codes for CASSYDSRQGRYF.

V gene TRBV4-1 combines with J gene TRBJ2-3; 9 nucleotides match TRBD2. This CDR3 region has 16 residues. The germline gives CDR1 MGHRA, CDR2 YSYEKL. V was pared by 1 base and J by 2 bases, with 4 bases of the junction left unmatched. CDR3 amino acids: CASSQGPSGTTDTQYF. In nucleotides, the CDR3 is TGCGCCAGCAGCCAAGGTCCTAGCGGGACCACAGATACGCAGTATTTT.

The chain links TRBV5-1 to TRBJ1-1; TRBD1 aligns across 7 bases. This CDR3 contains 16 residues. Germline values: CDR1 SGHRS, CDR2 YFSETQ. Trimming cost V 0 bases and J 0 bases; bases outside gene matches: 5. CDR3 sequence reads: CASSLDRGGMNTEAFF. The CDR3 DNA reads as TGCGCCAGCAGCTTGGACAGGGGTGGTATGAACACTGAAGCTTTCTTT.

This rearrangement joins TRBV6-5 to TRBJ2-1; TRBD1 is a possible D gene (5 bases). The CDR3 length is 12 residues. Trimming pared 8 bases from V and 8 bases from J, leaving 13 bases between. From germline, CDR1 is MNHEY and CDR2 SVGAGI. CDR3 sequence reads: CASSAGLDEQFF. In DNA form, the CDR3 reads TGTGCCAGCTCTGCAGGGTTGGATGAGCAGTTCTTC.

V gene TRBV19 combines with J gene TRBJ2-7; perhaps TRBD1 as D (6 bases). The germline V gene has CDR1 LNHDA and CDR2 SQIVND (reference sequence). CDR3 length equals 14 residues. Trimming pared 3 bases from V and 3 bases from J, leaving 12 bases between. The CDR3 is CASSIRTEGYEQYF. CDR3 bases: TGTGCCAGTAGTATTCGGACAGAAGGCTACGAGCAGTACTTC.

The rearrangement joins TRBV4-2 to TRBJ1-2; unclear D gene. The V end lost 1 base, the J end lost 0 bases, and 9 bases lay between the germline ends. The CDR3 totals 15 residues. CDR1 and CDR2 (germline): LGHNA, YNFKEQ. The CDR3 region has the DNA TGTGCCAGCAGCCAAGGCGAGGGAGCTAACTATGGCTACACCTTC. This translates into CASSQGEGANYGYTF.

This chain connects TRBV6-5 to TRBJ2-7, with D maybe TRBD1 (6 bases). V gave up 2 bases and J gave up 3 bases, with 17 bases separating them. CDR3 length: 16 residues. Looked up from germline, CDR1 is MNHEY and CDR2 is SVGAGI. The CDR3 protein is CASSYGLGQGYYEQYF. Written as DNA, the CDR3 is TGTGCCAGCAGTTACGGTCTTGGGCAGGGGTACTACGAGCAGTACTTC.

A few counts support this clone. This sequence joins TRBV5-1 and TRBJ2-7; D is ambiguous. The V end was cut by 0 bases, the J end by 3 bases, with 4 bases between. CDR3 length equals 12 residues. The germline gives CDR1 SGHRS, CDR2 YFSETQ. The CDR3 DNA follows: TGCGCCAGCAGCTTGGACAACTACGAGCAGTACTTC. Translation gives CASSLDNYEQYF.

This chain joins TRBV7-2 and TRBJ1-2; tentative D call: TRBD1 (6 bases). Between the trimmed V and J ends, which lost 7 bases and 13 bases, there was a span of 19 bases. Germline CDR1 is SGHTA and CDR2 is FQGNSA. CDR3 size: 12 residues. In DNA, the CDR3 is TGTGCCAGCACTCTACCGCACACAGGGTCCACCTTC. Translated: CASTLPHTGSTF.

The V gene is TRBV5-1, the J gene TRBJ2-7; D might be TRBD2 (5 bases). This CDR3 is 14 amino acids long. V lost 7 bases and J lost 1, with 15 bases in between. From germline, CDR1 is SGHRS and CDR2 YFSETQ. The DNA of the CDR3 is TGCGCCAGCTCAACTAGTTCTTCTTCCTACGAGCAGTACTTC. Amino acids: CASSTSSSSYEQYF. The variable domain in full, completed from reference TRBV5-1 and TRBJ2-7, reads KAGVTQTPRYLIKTRGQQVTLSCSPISGHRSVSWYQQTPGQGLQFLFEYFSETQRNKGNFPGRFSGRQFSNSRSEMNVSTLELGDSALYLCASSTSSSSYEQYFGPGTRLTVT.

The chain links TRBV7-9 to TRBJ2-1; the match to TRBD2 covers 8 bases. V lost 2 bases, J lost 7 bases, and 1 base stayed unmatched. Germline lookup yields CDR1 SEHNR and CDR2 FQNEAQ (reference sequence). This CDR3 has 13 amino acids. CDR3 sequence (DNA): TGTGCCAGCAGCTTATCTAGCGGGAATGAGCAGTTCTTC. Translating gives CASSLSSGNEQFF.

The chain couples TRBV27 to TRBJ2-1; the match to TRBD1 covers 8 bases. CDR1 MNHEY and CDR2 SMNVEV come from the germline V gene (reference sequence). V lost 6 bases, J lost 0 bases, and 10 bases stayed unmatched. This CDR3 is 17 amino acids long. The CDR3 DNA reads TGTGCCAGCAGCCCTACACAGGGGGGAAGCTCCTACAATGAGCAGTTCTTC. This translates into CASSPTQGGSSYNEQFF.

The V gene is TRBV13, the J gene TRBJ2-5; 12 bases are shared with TRBD2. Germline lookup yields CDR1 PRHDT and CDR2 FYEKMQ (reference sequence). Unmatched junction bases numbered 1, after V lost 3 bases and J lost 5 bases. The CDR3 totals 14 residues. The CDR3 reads CASSFGTSGETQYF. In DNA form, the CDR3 reads TGTGCCAGCAGCTTCGGGACTAGCGGGGAGACCCAGTACTTC.

This chain links TRBV7-2 with TRBJ2-1; TRBD2 aligns across 7 bases. Germline CDR1 reads SGHTA; CDR2 reads FQGNSA. The CDR3 contains 15 residues. Germline trimming cut 3 bases from V and 7 bases from J; bases unmatched to any gene: 9. CDR3 bases: TGTGCCAGCAGCTTCCAGAGCGGGATAGGGAATGAGCAGTTCTTC. Translation: CASSFQSGIGNEQFF.

The genes are TRBV19 and TRBJ1-4; weak D call: TRBD1 (6 bases). Trimming left V 3 bases short and J 8 bases short, with 19 bases between. The CDR3 is 16 amino acids. The germline CDR1 and CDR2 sequences are LNHDA and SQIVND (reference sequence). The CDR3 region is CASSISEQGTGEKLFF. The CDR3 nucleotides read TGTGCCAGTAGTATCTCAGAACAGGGTACGGGAGAAAAACTGTTTTTT.

The chain couples TRBV28 to TRBJ1-2; tentatively, D is TRBD1 (6 bases). The CDR3 extends over 15 amino acids. V lost 1 base, J lost 3 bases, and 12 bases lay in between. From germline, CDR1 is MDHEN and CDR2 SYDVKM. CDR3 sequence (DNA): TGTGCCAGCAGTTTATTATCAGGGGCCGACTATGGCTACACCTTC. Translation: CASSLLSGADYGYTF.

For this clone: An end of the junction differs from the germline gene, which may be a read error. This chain uses TRBV7-7 with TRBJ2-2; 10 nucleotides align to TRBD2. Germline values: CDR1 SSHAT, CDR2 FNYEAQ (reference sequence). The CDR3 has 18 residues. For the CDR3, the DNA is TGTGCTAGCAGCCCGGGGTCCCTTCTAGCGGGAGTATCTGGGGAGCTGTTTTTT. It translates to CASSPGSLLAGVSGELFF. The full variable domain, rest sourced from reference TRBV7-7 and TRBJ2-2, is GAGVSQSPRYKVTKRGQDVTLRCDPISSHATLYWYQQALGQGPEFLTYFNYEAQPDKSGLPSDRFSAERPEGSISTLTIQRTEQRDSAMYRCASSPGSLLAGVSGELFFGEGSRLTVL.

The chain joins TRBV15 to TRBJ1-2, with a tentative D call TRBD1 (5 bases). CDR3 length: 13 amino acids. Deletions cut 1 base from V and 3 bases from J, with 6 bases between. Germline V gene sequence: CDR1 LNHNV, CDR2 YYDKDF (reference sequence). CDR3 nucleotides: TGTGCCACCAGCAGAGGACAGCACTATGGCTACACCTTC. Its protein product is CATSRGQHYGYTF.